This paragraph reports one T cell receptor beta chain. The data stem from a study of CD8+CD57+ T cells in acquired aplastic anemia. This CDR3 has 11 residues. From germline, CDR1 is SQVTM and CDR2 ANQGSEA. The V gene lost 2 bases and the J gene lost 6 bases, with 7 bases spanning the gap. Profiles of TCR beta VDJ and CDR3 were generated from a genomic DNA template. TCRdb recomputed calls from the reads with MiXCR, one row per CDR3 protein. Of about 42,000 distinct CDR3 sequences in the sample, about two thirds are singletons; the top ten hold 23%. The material sequenced was sorted CD4+, CD8+, or CD8+CD57+ T cells (not recorded which) from PBMCs. The clonotype comes from a human donor in good health, serving as a control. J is TRBJ1-2 and V is TRBV29-1; D perhaps matches TRBD1 (5 bases). CDR3 sequence reads: CSVEFRDGYTF. DNA of the CDR3: TGCAGCGTTGAATTCAGGGATGGCTACACCTTC.